Listed below are T cell receptor beta chains from one sample, sequenced in a study of OX40 agonist ivuxolimab in advanced cancers. Profiling relied on immunoSEQ multiplex PCR, and the TCRdb table lists in-frame clones only, not all of them. The repertoire holds over 70,000 clones, with more than 70% as singletons. The material was CD4+ or CD8+ T cells sorted from blood, obtained in a trial of the OX40 agonist ivuxolimab. The source of these receptors is an adult with an advanced solid tumor such as melanoma, head and neck, liver or kidney cancer. Each CDR3 is given with its conserved first and last residue. The D gene is left open where the match is weak. Clone sizes are given selectively: once, few, many, or a class where the clone is expanded.

j_call | d_call | v_call | clone_size | cdr3_aa | cdr3_nt
TRBJ1-1 | - | TRBV10-3 | once | CAISASRGGRDTEAFF | TGTGCCATCAGTGCATCCAGAGGCGGACGAGACACTGAAGCTTTCTTT
TRBJ1-4 | TRBD1 | TRBV6-6 | once | CASSHGQGANEKLFF | TGTGCCAGCAGTCACGGACAGGGGGCTAATGAAAAACTGTTTTTT
TRBJ2-1 | - | TRBV5-4 | - | CASSPGQQFYNEQFF | TGTGCCAGCAGCCCCGGACAGCAGTTTTACAATGAGCAGTTCTTC
TRBJ1-1 | - | TRBV7-2 | - | CASSPDWNTEAFF | TGTGCCAGCAGCCCGGACTGGAACACTGAAGCTTTCTTT
TRBJ2-3 | - | TRBV10-2 | - | CASAWPQAEPTSTDTQYF | TGCGCCAGCGCCTGGCCACAGGCGGAACCTACTAGCACAGATACGCAGTATTTT
TRBJ2-5 | - | TRBV7-2 | - | CASSLVTKVETQYF | TGTGCCAGCAGCTTAGTGACTAAAGTGGAGACCCAGTACTTC
TRBJ1-1 | - | TRBV27 | once | CASSLQGRNTEAFF | TGTGCCAGCAGTTTACAGGGGAGGAACACTGAAGCTTTCTTT
TRBJ2-6 | - | TRBV5-1 | - | CASSLSLSGANVLTF | TGCGCCAGCAGCTTGTCCCTCTCTGGGGCCAACGTCCTGACTTTC
TRBJ1-4 | - | TRBV4-2 | - | CASSQEPSSNEKLFF | TGTGCCAGCAGCCAAGAGCCCTCATCTAATGAAAAACTGTTTTTT
TRBJ1-1 | - | TRBV19 | few | CASSMATVTEAFF | TGTGCCAGTAGTATGGCGACGGTCACTGAAGCTTTCTTT
TRBJ1-1 | - | TRBV7-9 | - | CASSFDSDNTEAFF | TGTGCCAGCAGTTTTGACAGTGACAACACTGAAGCTTTCTTT
TRBJ1-2 | - | TRBV6-4 | once | CASSGKQGSYGYTF | TGTGCCAGCAGTGGCAAACAGGGAAGCTATGGCTACACCTTC
TRBJ2-3 | TRBD1 | TRBV7-3 | - | CASSPDRGDTQYF | TGTGCCAGCAGCCCCGACAGGGGGGATACGCAGTATTTT
TRBJ2-7 | - | TRBV27 | - | CASSSRGYEQYF | TGTGCCAGCAGTTCACGGGGCTACGAGCAGTACTTC
TRBJ2-2 | TRBD1 | TRBV18 | - | CASSPQSYRGNTGELFF | TGTGCCAGCTCACCCCAGAGTTACAGGGGCAACACCGGGGAGCTGTTTTTT
TRBJ2-7 | TRBD1 | TRBV7-2 | - | CASSLGTGRTYEQYF | TGTGCCAGCAGCTTAGGGACAGGGAGAACCTACGAGCAGTACTTC
TRBJ1-2 | TRBD1 | TRBV6-4 | - | CASRQDRGDYGYTF | TGTGCCAGCAGGCAGGACAGGGGAGACTATGGCTACACCTTC
TRBJ2-3 | TRBD1 | TRBV11-2 | once | CASSITGTGAQNTQYF | TGTGCCAGCAGCATTACCGGGACAGGGGCACAAAATACGCAGTATTTT
TRBJ1-5 | - | TRBV28 | - | CASTGFNQPQHF | TGTGCCAGCACGGGGTTCAATCAGCCCCAGCATTTT
TRBJ1-5 | - | TRBV7-9 | - | CASSLMGNQPQHF | TGTGCCAGCAGCTTAATGGGAAATCAGCCCCAGCATTTT
TRBJ1-1 | TRBD1 | TRBV5-4 | - | CASSAGQGRGAFF | TGTGCCAGCAGCGCGGGACAGGGGAGAGGGGCTTTCTTT
TRBJ2-5 | - | TRBV7-8 | once | CASSPLGRRTQETQYF | TGTGCCAGCAGCCCCCTTGGTAGGCGGACCCAAGAGACCCAGTACTTC
TRBJ1-1 | TRBD1 | TRBV29-1 | - | CSVGHRGNTEAFF | TGCAGCGTTGGCCACAGGGGCAACACTGAAGCTTTCTTT
TRBJ2-3 | TRBD2 | TRBV7-9 | - | CASSFLAGGTDTQYF | TGTGCCAGCAGCTTCCTAGCGGGGGGCACAGATACGCAGTATTTT
TRBJ1-6 | - | TRBV7-9 | - | CASSSPGHQSPLHF | TGTGCCAGCAGCTCCCCGGGACACCAATCACCCCTCCACTTT
TRBJ1-6 | - | TRBV7-9 | few | CASSLSAGGSNSPLHF | TGTGCCAGCAGTCTCTCCGCGGGGGGATCGAATTCACCCCTCCACTTT
TRBJ2-5 | - | TRBV7-2 | - | CASSLVLVQETQYF | TGTGCCAGCAGCTTAGTGCTGGTCCAAGAGACCCAGTACTTC
TRBJ2-5 | - | TRBV5-1 | - | CASSSGTKRETQYF | TGCGCCAGCAGTTCCGGGACGAAGCGGGAGACCCAGTACTTC
TRBJ1-2 | - | TRBV5-4 | - | CASSSHSISGYGYTF | TGTGCCAGCAGCTCCCACTCCATATCTGGCTATGGCTACACCTTC
TRBJ1-4 | TRBD1 | TRBV7-8 | - | CASRPTGGRVEKLFF | TGTGCCAGCAGACCTACAGGGGGCAGGGTTGAAAAACTGTTTTTT
TRBJ1-6 | - | TRBV6-1 | once | CASSDGTYNSPLHF | TGTGCCAGCAGTGATGGGACTTATAATTCACCCCTCCACTTT
TRBJ2-7 | - | TRBV27 | once | CASSSAGSGEQYF | TGTGCCAGCAGTAGTGCGGGGTCGGGGGAGCAGTACTTC